Listed here is a single T cell receptor beta chain. Its antigen is unidentified. The sample belongs to a study of cytomegalovirus exposure and HLA in healthy donors. This PCR relied on a set of 60 Vbeta primers and 13 Jbeta primers. Assay: immunoSEQ multiplex PCR; the TCRdb copy retains only in-frame clones and omits some. Of 63,000 or so clones listed, 70% to 75% are singletons. Overall study results and limits: Most likely, a cluster of highly shared sequence variants arose as a sequencing artifact. Later on, an analysis showed TCR association rates differing by HLA locus, with DRB1 the most and HLA-C the fewest.

The sequence came from a woman in her twenties or thirties in good health and CMV-seropositive. The sequenced material came from PBMCs.

The CDR3 protein is CASSVGGVQGKETQYF. The CDR3 DNA reads as TGTGCCAGCAGCGTAGGAGGGGTACAGGGGAAGGAGACCCAGTACTTC. The V gene is TRBV9, the J gene TRBJ2-5; 7 positions match TRBD1. The germline V gene has CDR1 SGDLS and CDR2 YYNGEE. The length of the CDR3 is 16 residues. Trimming removed 0 bases from V and 5 bases from J; junction bases left unmatched: 10. Looking up the rest from reference TRBV9 and TRBJ2-5 gives the full variable domain: DSGVTQTPKHLITATGQRVTLRCSPRSGDLSVYWYQQSLDQGLQFLIQYYNGEERAKGNILERFSAQQFPDLHSELNLSSLELGDSALYFCASSVGGVQGKETQYFGPGTRLLVL.